This T cell receptor (beta chain) derives from a study of response to subunit inactivated influenza vaccine. Regarding the study as a whole: Each seasonal flu vaccination may recruit only limited new T cells, authors suggested.

This clonotype was counted at least ten times. The antigen is not known. Germline CDR1 and CDR2: MDHEN and SYDVKM. The CDR3 totals 14 residues. Trimming shortened V by 7 bases and J by 1 base, and 13 bases separated the two germline ends. TCRdb reprocessed the RT-PCR reads via MiXCR and lists one record per CDR3 protein. Among 170,000 or so distinct CDR3 sequences listed, around 10% were seen once. This chain joins TRBV28 and TRBJ2-5; D may be TRBD1 or TRBD2 (6 bases each). The starting material was CD8+ T cells sorted from PBMCs, obtained 23 to 25 months after vaccination. This TCR came from a man aged 45 to 70 who received an inactivated influenza vaccine. The CDR3 nucleotides are TGTGCCAGCACCGAACAGGGAGGCCAAGAGACCCAGTACTTC. Translated: CASTEQGGQETQYF.